This passage covers 23 T cell receptor beta chains from one sample sequenced in a study of blood T cell repertoires in COVID-19. Assay used: immunoSEQ multiplex PCR; TCRdb lists only in-frame clones, some missing. The sample consists of approximately 170,000 clones, 86% of them appearing once. Sequencing was performed on peripheral blood. The receptors were gathered from a man aged 65-85 years with acute or convalescent COVID-19.

V usage is TRBV2 and J usage is TRBJ2-5, with 10 positions matching TRBD1. Germline trimming cut 4 bases from V and 6 bases from J; bases unmatched to any gene: 14. The CDR3 totals 17 residues. The germline V gene has CDR1 SNHLY and CDR2 FYNNEI. In nucleotides, the CDR3 is TGTGCCAGCAGTGTAATCCAAGGGACAGGGGCGAGCAAGACCCAGTACTTC. Its translation is CASSVIQGTGASKTQYF.

About this clone: A read error may account for a junction end that differs from germline. V is TRBV7-7 and J is TRBJ1-4; D gene uncertain. CDR3 length: 15 amino acids. Per germline, CDR1 SSHAT and CDR2 FNYEAQ (reference sequence). CDR3 sequence reads: CASSLGSGMGEKLFF. CDR3 in DNA: TGTGCTAGCAGCTTGGGCTCCGGGATGGGGGAAAAACTGTTTTTT.

The CDR3, as DNA: TGTGCCAGCAGCCAATCGGGGTCCGGGGCCAACGTCCTGACTTTC. The encoded protein is CASSQSGSGANVLTF. The chain links TRBV7-3 to TRBJ2-6; tentatively, D is TRBD2 (5 bases). V was trimmed by 5 bases and J by 4 bases, leaving 12 bases between them. The CDR3 has 15 amino acids. Per the germline V gene, CDR1 is SGHTA and CDR2 is FQGTGA.

V gene TRBV11-2 combines with J gene TRBJ1-1; 8 bases map to TRBD1. Germline CDR1 and CDR2: SGHAT and FQNNGV. This CDR3 is built from 13 residues. J lost 3 bases, V lost 10 bases, and 7 bases had no gene match. CDR3 protein: CATIQGGYTEAFF. The CDR3 nucleotides are TGTGCCACCATACAGGGGGGGTACACTGAAGCTTTCTTT.

V usage is TRBV5-1 and J usage is TRBJ1-1; TRBD1 matches 7 bases. CDR3 length equals 15 residues. The germline V gene has CDR1 SGHRS and CDR2 YFSETQ. V lost 5 bases to trimming and J lost 0 bases; unmatched junction nucleotides: 7. The CDR3 DNA sequence: TGCGCCAGCAGTTATGTACAGGGGTTGAACACTGAAGCTTTCTTT. It translates to CASSYVQGLNTEAFF. Supplemented by reference TRBV5-1 and TRBJ1-1, the full variable domain reads KAGVTQTPRYLIKTRGQQVTLSCSPISGHRSVSWYQQTPGQGLQFLFEYFSETQRNKGNFPGRFSGRQFSNSRSEMNVSTLELGDSALYLCASSYVQGLNTEAFFGQGTRLTVV.

This chain joins TRBV4-1 and TRBJ1-1, with 10 bases that match TRBD1. Germline lookup yields CDR1 MGHRA and CDR2 YSYEKL. The CDR3 runs 16 residues. J lost 0 bases, V lost 4 bases, and 5 bases had no gene match. The CDR3 protein is CASSRGQGIMNTEAFF. In DNA, the CDR3 is TGCGCCAGCAGCCGGGGACAGGGGATAATGAACACTGAAGCTTTCTTT.

This clone was seen only once. The chain couples TRBV5-1 to TRBJ2-3, with 7 nucleotides matching TRBD1. The germline V gene has CDR1 SGHRS and CDR2 YFSETQ. The CDR3 extends over 16 amino acids. Trimming took 5 bases from V and 0 from J; bases not matched to a gene: 9. CDR3 DNA: TGCGCCAGCAGTCGGGACAGCCGCCAAAGCACAGATACGCAGTATTTT. Translated: CASSRDSRQSTDTQYF.

In nucleotides, the CDR3 is TGCGCCAGCAGTCTCGCGACCCTGCCCAAACCCGGGGGGGAGACCTACGAGCAGTACTTC. Translated, it gives CASSLATLPKPGGETYEQYF. The chain has TRBV10-1 and TRBJ2-7; 8 bases are a match to TRBD2. V was clipped by 5 bases and J by 2 bases; unmatched bases: 23. Germline CDR1 is WNHNN and CDR2 is SYGVQD (reference sequence). The CDR3 covers 20 residues.

J is TRBJ1-1 and V is TRBV7-2, with D uncertain. CDR3 length: 14 amino acids. V lost 5 bases to trimming and J lost 3 bases, with 13 bases between them. Germline V gene lookup returns CDR1 SGHTA and CDR2 FQGNSA. The CDR3 nucleotides read TGTGCCAGCAGCCCATCTCGGGAGGACACTGAAGCTTTCTTT. Protein sequence: CASSPSREDTEAFF.

The J gene is TRBJ2-5, the V gene TRBV3-1 (or the pseudogene TRBV3-2); TRBD2 agrees at 8 bases. This CDR3 contains 16 residues. With 4 bases clipped from V and 7 bases from J, the junction kept 14 bases outside the gene matches. The germline V gene has CDR1 LGHDT and CDR2 YNNKEL (reference sequence). The CDR3 protein is CASSRRDGGGVRTQYF. Written as DNA, the CDR3 is TGTGCCAGCAGCCGCCGCGACGGGGGGGGTGTGCGGACCCAGTACTTC.

This clone came up once. The gene calls are TRBV10-1 and TRBJ1-1; maybe TRBD1 (6 bases). This CDR3 has 13 amino acids. From germline, CDR1 is WNHNN and CDR2 SYGVQD (reference sequence). Trimming took off 6 bases at V and 8 bases at J, with 16 bases between the two ends. CDR3 bases: TGCGCCAGCAGCGCAATACAGGGCTCGGAAGCTTTCTTT. It yields the protein CASSAIQGSEAFF.

This chain uses TRBV2 with TRBJ2-1, with 7 bases identical to TRBD2. V trimming: 4 bases; J trimming: 9 bases; junction bases outside the gene matches: 3. The CDR3 is 12 residues long. The V gene's germline CDR1 is SNHLY and CDR2 FYNNEI. Written as DNA, the CDR3 is TGTGCCAGCAGTGTTCTAGCGGTTGAGCAGTTCTTC. Encoded protein: CASSVLAVEQFF.

Concerning this clone: One end of the junction fails to match germline, which may point to a read error. This chain joins TRBV6-5 and TRBJ2-7; 9 bases are shared with TRBD1. CDR3 length: 15 amino acids. In germline, CDR1 is MNHEY, CDR2 SVGAGI. CDR3 sequence: CASSDSGTGLYEQYF. For the CDR3, the DNA is TGTGCCAGCAGTGACTCCGGGACAGGGTTATACGAGCAGTACTTC.

The V and J genes are TRBV9 and TRBJ2-7, with D possibly matching TRBD1 (6 bases). The CDR3 has 14 residues. Germline V gives CDR1 SGDLS, CDR2 YYNGEE. V was shortened by 2 bases and J by 2 bases, with 11 bases between the two germline ends. The CDR3 region has the DNA TGTGCCAGCAGCGTGGGGACACAAACCTACGAGCAGTACTTC. Its protein product is CASSVGTQTYEQYF.

The chain employs TRBV29-1 and TRBJ2-7; maybe TRBD1 (6 bases). V shed 8 bases and J shed 0 bases, with 17 bases lying between them. CDR3 length: 14 residues. Germline values: CDR1 SQVTM, CDR2 ANQGSEA. The CDR3: CSIRSGAPSYEQYF. The CDR3 DNA reads TGCAGCATAAGGTCAGGGGCTCCCTCCTACGAGCAGTACTTC.

The chain combines TRBV7-2 with TRBJ2-2; TRBD2 aligns across 11 bases. Looked up from germline, CDR1 is SGHTA and CDR2 is FQGNSA. The J segment lost 3 bases and the V segment lost 1 base, leaving 1 base of the junction unmatched. This CDR3 is 16 amino acids long. The DNA for the CDR3 is TGTGCCAGCAGCTTAGGACTAGCGGGGTACACCGGGGAGCTGTTTTTT. This encodes CASSLGLAGYTGELFF.

This clone has more than one count but fewer than ten. The V call is TRBV5-1, the J call TRBJ2-1; 10 bases agree with TRBD2. This CDR3 comprises 15 residues. The germline V gene has CDR1 SGHRS and CDR2 YFSETQ. J gave up 2 bases and V 5 bases, and 4 bases lay outside the gene matches. The CDR3 DNA is TGCGCCAGCAGACTCGGACTAGCGGCCTACAATGAGCAGTTCTTC. Residues: CASRLGLAAYNEQFF.

This chain uses TRBV30 with TRBJ2-1, with D tentatively TRBD2 (5 bases). The CDR3 is 14 amino acids. Germline V lookup: CDR1 GTSNPN, CDR2 SVGIG (reference sequence). Trimming removed 0 bases from V and 6 bases from J, with 12 bases in between. In DNA, the CDR3 is TGTGCCTGGAGTGTAGCTCTAGCTTCCAATGAGCAGTTCTTC. Protein sequence: CAWSVALASNEQFF.

The V and J genes are TRBV19 and TRBJ1-5; TRBD1 is a possible D gene (5 bases). This CDR3 has 13 residues. Germline loops: CDR1 LNHDA, CDR2 SQIVND (reference sequence). V lost 7 bases, J lost 7 bases, and 14 bases lay in between. CDR3 loop: CASTLGGGQPQHF. CDR3 sequence (DNA): TGTGCCAGTACCCTCGGGGGAGGGCAGCCCCAGCATTTT.

The chain links TRBV7-6 to TRBJ2-5; 8 nucleotides line up with TRBD1. Trimming at V came to 6 bases and at J to 5 bases, leaving 8 bases not matched to a gene. The CDR3 is made up of 14 amino acids. Looked up from germline, CDR1 is SGHVS and CDR2 is FNYEAQ. CDR3 in amino acids: CASSQHQGAETQYF. For the CDR3, the DNA is TGTGCCAGCAGTCAACACCAGGGGGCGGAGACCCAGTACTTC.

This clone appeared a single time. This sequence joins TRBV7-3 and TRBJ1-2; 8 bases line up with TRBD1. V was pared by 5 bases and J by 8 bases, with 10 bases of the junction left unmatched. Germline CDR1 SGHTA, CDR2 FQGTGA. The CDR3 runs 14 residues. The CDR3, as DNA: TGTGCCAGCAGCCCAGGGGGCCCTTTAGGGGGCTACACCTTC. Its translation: CASSPGGPLGGYTF.

The CDR3 DNA sequence: TGTGCCAGCAGCTTTACCTACACTAGCGGCAAAGAGACCCAGTACTTC. Translation: CASSFTYTSGKETQYF. V gene TRBV9 combines with J gene TRBJ2-5; 8 nucleotides line up with TRBD2. There are 16 residues in the CDR3. CDR1 is SGDLS and CDR2 is YYNGEE in the germline V gene. V lost 4 bases to trimming and J lost 3 bases; unmatched junction nucleotides: 11.

V gene TRBV20-1 combines with J gene TRBJ1-5, with a tentative D call TRBD1 (5 bases). Germline lookup yields CDR1 DFQATT and CDR2 SNEGSKA (reference sequence). The CDR3 runs to 11 residues. V was shortened by 6 bases and J by 12 bases, with 15 bases between the two germline ends. The DNA for the CDR3 is TGCAGTGCCCCCAGGGACTTCGGCCAGCATTTT. Its protein product is CSAPRDFGQHF.